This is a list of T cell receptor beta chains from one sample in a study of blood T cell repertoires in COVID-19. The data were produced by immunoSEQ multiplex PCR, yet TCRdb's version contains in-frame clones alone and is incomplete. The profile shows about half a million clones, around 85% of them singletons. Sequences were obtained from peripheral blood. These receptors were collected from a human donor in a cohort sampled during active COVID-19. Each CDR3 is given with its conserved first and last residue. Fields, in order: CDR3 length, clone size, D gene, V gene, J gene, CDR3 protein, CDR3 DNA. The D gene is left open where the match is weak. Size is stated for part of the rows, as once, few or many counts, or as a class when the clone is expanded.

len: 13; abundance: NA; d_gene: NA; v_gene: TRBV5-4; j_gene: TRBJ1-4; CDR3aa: CASSLAGGEKLFF; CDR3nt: TGTGCCAGCAGCTTGGCCGGGGGGGAAAAACTGTTTTTT
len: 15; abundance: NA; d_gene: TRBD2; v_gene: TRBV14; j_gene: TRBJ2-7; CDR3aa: CASSRLAGDSYEQYF; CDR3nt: TGTGCCAGCAGTCGACTAGCGGGTGACTCCTACGAGCAGTACTTC
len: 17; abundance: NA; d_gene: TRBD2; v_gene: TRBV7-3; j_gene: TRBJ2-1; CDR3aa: CASSPQTSKFTYNEQFF; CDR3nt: TGTGCCAGCAGCCCTCAGACTAGCAAATTCACATACAATGAGCAGTTCTTC
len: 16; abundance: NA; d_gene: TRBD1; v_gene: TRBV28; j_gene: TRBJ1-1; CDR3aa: CASSSPPGQGGTEAFF; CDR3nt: TGTGCCAGCAGTTCCCCCCCCGGGCAGGGGGGAACTGAAGCTTTCTTT
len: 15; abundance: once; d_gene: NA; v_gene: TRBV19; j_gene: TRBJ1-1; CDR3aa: CASSIAQGRGTEAFF; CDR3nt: TGTGCCAGTAGTATAGCCCAGGGGAGAGGCACTGAAGCTTTCTTT
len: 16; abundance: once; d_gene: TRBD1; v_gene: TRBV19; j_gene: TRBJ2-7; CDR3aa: CASNWDRGKLRYEQYF; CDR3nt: TGTGCCAGTAACTGGGACAGGGGGAAGTTGAGGTACGAGCAGTACTTC
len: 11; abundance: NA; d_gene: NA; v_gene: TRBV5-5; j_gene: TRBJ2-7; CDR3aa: CASSSQYEQYF; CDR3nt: TGTGCCAGCAGCTCACAGTACGAGCAGTACTTC
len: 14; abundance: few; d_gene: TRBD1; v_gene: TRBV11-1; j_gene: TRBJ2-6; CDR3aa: CASSDRAGANVLTF; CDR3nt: TGTGCCAGCAGTGACAGGGCTGGGGCCAACGTCCTGACTTTC
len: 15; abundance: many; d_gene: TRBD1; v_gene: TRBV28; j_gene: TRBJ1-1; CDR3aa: CASRRGQGSFLQAFF; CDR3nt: TGTGCCAGCAGGCGTGGACAGGGGTCCTTCCTGCAAGCTTTCTTT
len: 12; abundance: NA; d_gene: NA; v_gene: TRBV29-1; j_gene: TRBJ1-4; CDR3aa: CSVVDQGEKLFF; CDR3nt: TGCAGCGTTGTTGACCAGGGGGAAAAACTGTTTTTT
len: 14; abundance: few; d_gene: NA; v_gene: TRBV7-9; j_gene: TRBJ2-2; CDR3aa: CASSSPANTGELFF; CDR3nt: TGTGCCAGCAGCTCCCCCGCGAACACCGGGGAGCTGTTTTTT
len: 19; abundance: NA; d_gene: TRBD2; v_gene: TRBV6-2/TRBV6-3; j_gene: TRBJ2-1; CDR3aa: CASSVGTSGRVSLYNEQFF; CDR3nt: TGTGCCAGCAGTGTCGGGACTAGCGGGAGGGTTTCTTTATACAATGAGCAGTTCTTC
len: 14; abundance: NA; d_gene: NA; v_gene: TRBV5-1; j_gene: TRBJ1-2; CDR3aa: CASSLGPEGLGYTF; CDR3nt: TGCGCCAGCAGCCTCGGCCCCGAGGGCCTAGGCTACACCTTC
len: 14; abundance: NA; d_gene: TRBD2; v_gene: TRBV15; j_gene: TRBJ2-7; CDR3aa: CATSRESGGDEQYF; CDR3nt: TGTGCCACCAGCAGAGAAAGTGGGGGGGACGAGCAGTACTTC
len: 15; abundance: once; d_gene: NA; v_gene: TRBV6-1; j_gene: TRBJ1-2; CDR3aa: CATSTTGHANYGYTF; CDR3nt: TGTGCCACCTCGACGACAGGACACGCTAACTATGGCTACACCTTC
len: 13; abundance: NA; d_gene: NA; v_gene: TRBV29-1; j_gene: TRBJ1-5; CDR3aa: CSVSGGENQPQHF; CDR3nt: TGCAGCGTCTCCGGGGGGGAAAATCAGCCCCAGCATTTT
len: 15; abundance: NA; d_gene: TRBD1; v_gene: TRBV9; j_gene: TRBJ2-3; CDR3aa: CASSPQGVSTDTQYF; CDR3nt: TGTGCCAGCAGCCCACAGGGGGTATCCACAGATACGCAGTATTTT
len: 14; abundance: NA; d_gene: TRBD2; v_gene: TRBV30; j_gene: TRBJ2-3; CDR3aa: CAWERGASTDTQYF; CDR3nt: TGTGCCTGGGAGCGGGGTGCTAGCACAGATACGCAGTATTTT
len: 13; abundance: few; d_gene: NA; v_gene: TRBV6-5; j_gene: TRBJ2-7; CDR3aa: CASRPPGVYEQYF; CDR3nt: TGTGCCAGCAGACCTCCGGGGGTATACGAGCAGTACTTC
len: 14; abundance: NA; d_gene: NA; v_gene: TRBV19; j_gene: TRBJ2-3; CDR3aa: CASSEAFLLDTQYF; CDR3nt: TGTGCCAGTAGTGAGGCATTCCTTCTAGATACGCAGTATTTT